This T cell receptor (beta chain) was recorded in a study of CD8+ T cells in alopecia areata. About the research overall: Each day, treated patients took oral tofacitinib twice, at 5 to 10 mg per dose.

Treatment specified: oral pan-JAK inhibitor, 5-10 mg twice daily. Extracted RNA was reverse transcribed into cDNA, the sequencing template. Assay: immunoSEQ multiplex PCR; the TCRdb copy retains only in-frame clones and omits some. This sample yields about 190,000 clones, of which around 65% are seen a single time; 3.5% to 5% belongs to the top ten. CDR1 is SGHRS and CDR2 is YFSETQ in the germline V gene. The CDR3 runs 15 residues. With 0 bases clipped from V and 7 bases from J, the junction kept 5 bases outside the gene matches. The genes are TRBV5-1 and TRBJ2-1; 9 bases are shared with TRBD2. The receptor comes from a human donor with alopecia areata. The sequenced sample was CD4+ T cells sorted from blood, obtained at week 4, from a patient treated with tofacitinib. CDR3 residues: CASSLEASGVNEQFF. The CDR3, as DNA: TGCGCCAGCAGCTTGGAGGCTAGCGGGGTAAATGAGCAGTTCTTC.